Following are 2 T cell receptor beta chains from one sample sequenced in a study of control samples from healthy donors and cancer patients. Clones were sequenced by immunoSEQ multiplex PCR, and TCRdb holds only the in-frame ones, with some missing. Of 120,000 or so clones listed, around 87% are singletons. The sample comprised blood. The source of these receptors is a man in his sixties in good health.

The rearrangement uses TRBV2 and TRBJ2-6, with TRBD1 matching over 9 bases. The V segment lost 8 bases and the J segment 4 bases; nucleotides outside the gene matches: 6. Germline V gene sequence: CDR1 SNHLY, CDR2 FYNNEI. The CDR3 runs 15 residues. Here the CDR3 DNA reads TGTGCCAGCGGCGGACAGGGGACCGGGGCCAACGTCCTGACTTTC. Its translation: CASGGQGTGANVLTF.

CDR3 protein: CASSPQTNRTGDRACLYEQYF. The CDR3 DNA sequence: TGCGCCAGCAGTCCCCAGACCAACCGTACCGGGGACAGGGCTTGTCTTTACGAGCAGTACTTC. This chain links TRBV23-1 with TRBJ2-7, with TRBD1 matching over 9 bases. TRBV23-1 is treated as an ORF (open reading frame) with a function not yet certain. The CDR3 sequence is 21 residues long. V lost 4 bases, J lost 4 bases, and 26 bases stayed unmatched.